This TCR beta chain was observed in a study of memory CD4+ T cells and cytomegalovirus serostatus. This CDR3 has 15 amino acids. Germline loops: CDR1 SGHRS, CDR2 YFSETQ. J lost 4 bases, V lost 4 bases, and 6 bases had no gene match. Single viable CD3+CD4+CD8-CD45RO+ cells were sorted as the memory CD4+ T cells. Total CD4+ T cells were enriched by CD4 positive selection. As handled by the study authors: After removing out-of-frame reads, over 2 million distinct TCRbeta sequences remained. Produced via immunoSEQ multiplex PCR; TCRdb's table is partial and in-frame only. V and J calls and clone size are as listed in that table; D and trimming were resolved from the DNA. The data contain tens of thousands of clones, approximately 84% of them singletons.

This sequence originates from an adult in good health and CMV-seronegative. Source material: memory CD4+ T cells from blood. The J gene is TRBJ1-3, the V gene TRBV5-1, with TRBD1 matching 9 bases. CDR3 nucleotides: TGCGCCAGCAGCCCCGGGACAGGGACCGGAAACACCATATATTTT. The encoded protein is CASSPGTGTGNTIYF.